The rows below give T cell receptor beta chains drawn from one sample of a study of PD-1 blockade in mismatch repair-deficient tumors. Sequencing was performed with immunoSEQ multiplex PCR; in TCRdb, only in-frame clones are kept and a portion is missing. The sample lists some 130,000 clones, 88% seen once, with about 11% in the top ten. The sample consisted of peripheral blood, taken 70 to 73 weeks after starting pembrolizumab. The receptor set was obtained from an adult with mismatch repair-deficient cancer. Each CDR3 is given with its conserved first and last residue. The D gene is left open where the match is weak. Clone size, where shown, is once, few, many, or a class for clones that have expanded.

CASQAGAAGELFF | TGTGCCAGCCAAGCCGGGGCGGCGGGGGAGCTGTTTTTT | - | TRBV6-5 | 13 | - | TRBJ2-2
CASSDGTGETYEQYF | TGTGCCAGCAGCGACGGGACAGGAGAGACCTACGAGCAGTACTTC | - | TRBV5-5 | 15 | TRBD1 | TRBJ2-7
CASSLTAVAHPLYEQYF | TGTGCCAGCAGCTTAACTGCAGTAGCCCACCCCCTCTACGAGCAGTACTTC | - | TRBV11-2 | 17 | - | TRBJ2-7
CASSESQQANEQFF | TGCGCCAGCAGTGAGTCCCAGCAGGCTAATGAGCAGTTCTTC | - | TRBV10-1 | 14 | - | TRBJ2-1
CASSHAGGDYEQYF | TGTGCCAGCAGCCACGCAGGGGGGGACTACGAGCAGTACTTC | - | TRBV11-2 | 14 | - | TRBJ2-7
CASSFESSGNTIYF | TGCGCCAGCAGCTTCGAGAGCTCTGGAAACACCATATATTTT | few | TRBV5-1 | 14 | - | TRBJ1-3
CASSQREWEVNTEAFF | TGCGCCAGCAGCCAAAGGGAATGGGAGGTGAACACTGAAGCTTTCTTT | - | TRBV4-3 | 16 | - | TRBJ1-1
CASLPPSGGTGELFF | TGTGCCAGCCTCCCCCCGTCCGGGGGCACCGGGGAGCTGTTTTTT | - | TRBV11-2 | 15 | - | TRBJ2-2
CASSWRGVNTEAFF | TGTGCCAGCAGTTGGAGGGGAGTCAACACTGAAGCTTTCTTT | - | TRBV11-3 | 14 | - | TRBJ1-1
CASSQDGNEQFF | TGTGCCAGCAGCCAAGATGGCAATGAGCAGTTCTTC | - | TRBV14 | 12 | - | TRBJ2-1
CASSDQGANYGYTF | TGTGCCAGCAGTGACCAGGGAGCGAACTATGGCTACACCTTC | - | TRBV2 | 14 | - | TRBJ1-2
CASSLSSGGAKNIQYF | TGTGCCAGCAGCCTATCTAGCGGGGGAGCCAAAAACATTCAGTACTTC | - | TRBV7-9 | 16 | TRBD2 | TRBJ2-4
CATRDSSYNEQFF | TGTGCCACTCGGGACAGCTCCTACAATGAGCAGTTCTTC | - | TRBV15 | 13 | TRBD1 | TRBJ2-1
CASSLRQFTDTQYF | TGTGCCAGCAGTTTGCGACAGTTCACAGATACGCAGTATTTT | - | TRBV28 | 14 | - | TRBJ2-3
CASSPRTDREIEQYF | TGTGCCAGCAGTCCAAGGACCGACAGGGAAATCGAGCAGTACTTC | - | TRBV28 | 15 | TRBD1 | TRBJ2-7
CASSLTFPGGAGQPQHF | TGCGCCAGCAGCCTTACTTTCCCAGGGGGCGCGGGTCAGCCCCAGCATTTT | once | TRBV4-3 | 17 | TRBD1 | TRBJ1-5
CASSEMGQGNMNTEAFF | TGTGCCAGCAGCGAGATGGGACAGGGAAACATGAACACTGAAGCTTTCTTT | - | TRBV9 | 17 | TRBD1 | TRBJ1-1
CASRPGRFDTEAFF | TGTGCCAGCAGACCGGGGAGGTTCGACACTGAAGCTTTCTTT | - | TRBV28 | 14 | - | TRBJ1-1
CASSSLRQGSYEKLFF | TGTGCCAGCAGCTCACTCCGACAGGGGTCGTATGAAAAACTGTTTTTT | - | TRBV11-3 | 16 | TRBD1 | TRBJ1-4
CASSPRERAHYEQYF | TGTGCCAGCAGCCCGAGGGAAAGGGCCCACTACGAGCAGTACTTC | - | TRBV7-2 | 15 | - | TRBJ2-7
CASTPSGTEANTGELFF | TGTGCCAGCACTCCATCCGGGACAGAGGCGAACACCGGGGAGCTGTTTTTT | - | TRBV28 | 17 | TRBD1 | TRBJ2-2
CSVELGDTQYF | TGCAGCGTTGAATTGGGCGATACGCAGTATTTT | - | TRBV29-1 | 11 | - | TRBJ2-3
CASSDRDRGRNYGYTF | TGTGCCAGCAGTGATCGCGACAGGGGCCGTAACTATGGCTACACCTTC | - | TRBV2 | 16 | TRBD1 | TRBJ1-2
CASSEGEGRIQETQYF | TGTGCCAGCAGTGAAGGTGAGGGACGCATCCAAGAGACCCAGTACTTC | - | TRBV25-1 | 16 | - | TRBJ2-5
CASSQLGARDHNEQFF | TGCGCCAGCAGCCAACTGGGGGCTAGGGACCACAATGAGCAGTTCTTC | - | TRBV4-1 | 16 | - | TRBJ2-1
CASSEKTASSYNEQFF | TGTGCCAGCTCAGAAAAAACGGCCAGCTCCTACAATGAGCAGTTCTTC | - | TRBV18 | 16 | - | TRBJ2-1
CASSVQGAGANVLTF | TGTGCCAGCAGTGTACAGGGAGCTGGGGCCAACGTCCTGACTTTC | - | TRBV6-1 | 15 | - | TRBJ2-6
CASSWPRGRSYEQYF | TGTGCCAGCAGCTGGCCGAGGGGGAGATCCTACGAGCAGTACTTC | - | TRBV7-9 | 15 | - | TRBJ2-7
CASSSRQKKETQYF | TGTGCCAGCAGTAGCCGACAGAAAAAAGAGACCCAGTACTTC | - | TRBV6-5 | 14 | - | TRBJ2-5
CSVEGAGESYEQYF | TGCAGCGTTGAAGGGGCAGGGGAATCCTACGAGCAGTACTTC | - | TRBV29-1 | 14 | - | TRBJ2-7
CASSSRQNTDTQYF | TGTGCCAGCAGCTCGAGACAGAACACAGATACGCAGTATTTT | - | TRBV11-3 | 14 | - | TRBJ2-3
CASSFIGGRDTGELFF | TGTGCCAGCAGTTTTATCGGGGGGCGCGACACCGGGGAGCTGTTTTTT | - | TRBV27 | 16 | - | TRBJ2-2
CASSSRGHTQYF | TGTGCCAGCAGTTCCAGGGGTCATACGCAGTATTTT | - | TRBV27 | 12 | - | TRBJ2-3
CASSLAGSRAADTQYF | TGCGCCAGCAGCTTGGCCGGGTCTAGGGCGGCAGATACGCAGTATTTT | once | TRBV5-1 | 16 | - | TRBJ2-3
CASSQDLGYGYTF | TGTGCCAGCAGCCAAGACTTGGGCTATGGCTACACCTTC | - | TRBV14 | 13 | - | TRBJ1-2
CASSLGSEQFF | TGCGCCAGCAGCTTAGGGAGTGAGCAGTTCTTC | - | TRBV5-1 | 11 | - | TRBJ2-1
CASSSGRGDEQYF | TGTGCCAGTAGTAGTGGAAGGGGCGACGAGCAGTACTTC | - | TRBV19 | 13 | - | TRBJ2-7
CASSFTGLETEAFF | TGTGCCAGCAGTTTTACCGGCCTGGAGACTGAAGCTTTCTTT | - | TRBV28 | 14 | - | TRBJ1-1
CASSLASTGSTDTQYF | TGTGCCAGCAGCTTGGCTTCGACAGGGAGCACAGATACGCAGTATTTT | - | TRBV5-6 | 16 | TRBD1 | TRBJ2-3
CATGQGYMNTEAFF | TGTGCCACAGGACAGGGCTATATGAACACTGAAGCTTTCTTT | - | TRBV19 | 14 | TRBD1 | TRBJ1-1
CASSLEASRPEQFF | TGTGCCAGCAGCTTAGAGGCCTCCCGCCCCGAGCAGTTCTTC | - | TRBV7-2 | 14 | - | TRBJ2-1
CACLAGGPYEQYF | TGTGCCTGTTTAGCGGGAGGGCCCTACGAGCAGTACTTC | - | TRBV30 | 13 | TRBD2 | TRBJ2-7
CASSYRVDTQYF | TGTGCCAGTAGCTACAGGGTAGATACGCAGTATTTT | - | TRBV19 | 12 | - | TRBJ2-3
CASSLASSGRAVEQYF | TGTGCCAGCAGCTTAGCGAGTAGCGGGAGGGCTGTCGAGCAGTACTTC | - | TRBV11-3 | 16 | TRBD2 | TRBJ2-7
CASSPSWTGAGYGYTF | TGCGCCAGCAGTCCTTCCTGGACAGGGGCAGGGTATGGCTACACCTTC | - | TRBV23-1 | 16 | TRBD1 | TRBJ1-2
CASSWGSETEAFF | TGTGCCAGCAGCTGGGGGTCGGAGACTGAAGCTTTCTTT | - | TRBV5-5 | 13 | - | TRBJ1-1
CASSEAELLGGNTEAFF | TGTGCCAGCAGTGAAGCGGAGCTTTTGGGTGGGAACACTGAAGCTTTCTTT | - | TRBV6-1 | 17 | - | TRBJ1-1
CAISYRRINEQFF | TGTGCCATCAGTTACCGCAGAATCAATGAGCAGTTCTTC | - | TRBV10-3 | 13 | - | TRBJ2-1
CASSYSGFGHEQYF | TGTGCCAGCAGTTACTCAGGGTTTGGCCACGAGCAGTACTTC | - | TRBV6-5 | 14 | - | TRBJ2-7
CASSEGYNEQFF | TGTGCCAGCAGTGAGGGTTACAATGAGCAGTTCTTC | - | TRBV2 | 12 | - | TRBJ2-1
CASSIDQGGTQETQYF | TGTGCCAGTAGTATAGATCAAGGGGGGACTCAAGAGACCCAGTACTTC | - | TRBV19 | 16 | - | TRBJ2-5
CASSLGGYEQPQHF | TGTGCCAGCAGCTTAGGCGGGTATGAACAGCCCCAGCATTTT | - | TRBV7-9 | 14 | - | TRBJ1-5
CASSKERELYEQYF | TGTGCCAGCAGTAAGGAGCGGGAGCTCTACGAGCAGTACTTC | once | TRBV6-6 | 14 | TRBD2 | TRBJ2-7
CASSVRRLVAGELFF | TGCGCCAGCAGCGTCCGCAGACTAGTTGCCGGGGAGCTGTTTTTT | - | TRBV4-1 | 15 | - | TRBJ2-2
CAWSVGGPGELFF | TGTGCCTGGAGTGTTGGGGGACCCGGGGAGCTGTTTTTT | - | TRBV30 | 13 | - | TRBJ2-2
CASSIAVQGEQYF | TGTGCCAGTAGTATAGCCGTCCAGGGGGAGCAGTACTTC | - | TRBV19 | 13 | TRBD1 | TRBJ2-5
CASSSLSRDGRFYEQYF | TGCGCCAGCAGCTCGTTATCCCGGGACGGAAGATTCTACGAGCAGTACTTC | - | TRBV5-1 | 17 | - | TRBJ2-7